What follows describes a single T cell receptor beta chain. The sample comes from a study of blood T cell repertoires in COVID-19. Trimming pared 3 bases from V and 4 bases from J, leaving 7 bases between. The CDR3 has 14 residues. Germline-derived CDR1 and CDR2 are MNHEY and SMNVEV (reference sequence). Assay used: immunoSEQ multiplex PCR; TCRdb lists only in-frame clones, some missing. Among 150,000 or so clones listed, around 80% were seen once. Input material: peripheral blood. The chain carries TRBV27 and TRBJ1-6; D not certain. The TCR originated in a human donor with acute or convalescent COVID-19. The donor label of this sample is uncertain. The CDR3 here is CASSFGRYNSPLHF. As DNA, the CDR3 is TGTGCCAGCAGTTTCGGCAGGTATAATTCACCCCTCCACTTT.